This T cell receptor (beta chain) originates from a study of blood T cell repertoires in COVID-19. About the study: The study drew acute and convalescent COVID-19 samples from the United States, Italy and Spain. Nucleic acid was either cDNA or gDNA, and it came from T cells, B-cell-depleted T cells, or PBMCs.

Authors' processing steps: Reference gene primers were amplified, and this amplification served to estimate nucleated cell counts. TCRdb's table, derived via immunoSEQ multiplex PCR, lists solely in-frame clones and lacks some. The V and J calls and clone size come from that table; D and trimming were worked out from the DNA. The sample includes approximately 100,000 clones, roughly 76% of them seen just once. V lost 7 bases to trimming and J lost 14 bases, with 21 bases between them. CDR3 length: 14 amino acids. Germline V gives CDR1 MNHEY, CDR2 SVGAGI. This chain links TRBV6-5 with TRBJ1-6; D perhaps matches TRBD1 (6 bases). The sequenced sample was peripheral blood. The sequence derives from a human donor in a cohort sampled during active COVID-19. The CDR3: CASTHPDSSGTLHF. CDR3 DNA sequence: TGTGCCAGCACCCACCCGGACAGCTCGGGAACCCTCCACTTT.